Listed here are 24 T cell receptor beta chains from one sample, sequenced in a study of spatial heterogeneity in lung cancer. Noted time point: sample taken at primary tumor resection. TCRdb reanalysed the 5' RACE reads using MiXCR and keeps one entry per CDR3 protein. The table lists 40,000 to 45,000 distinct CDR3 sequences, 6.5% to 7% of them singletons, with about 40% in the top ten. The source was PBMCs, collected at surgery. Source of these receptors: a female donor with early-stage non-small cell lung cancer.

There are a few counts of this clonotype. The gene calls are TRBV3-1 and TRBJ2-2; D is possibly TRBD1 (5 bases). Germline loops: CDR1 LGHDT, CDR2 YNNKEL (reference sequence). This CDR3 is built from 16 residues. Trimming took off 1 base at V and 4 bases at J, with 13 bases between the two ends. DNA for the CDR3: TGTGCCAGCAGCCAAGTCCCAGGGTCGGGCACCGGGGAGCTGTTTTTT. This encodes CASSQVPGSGTGELFF. The full variable domain, its missing parts supplied by reference TRBV3-1 and TRBJ2-2, is DTAVSQTPKYLVTQMGNDKSIKCEQNLGHDTMYWYKQDSKKFLKIMFSYNNKELIINETVPNRFSPKSPDKAHLNLHINSLELGDSAVYFCASSQVPGSGTGELFFGEGSRLTVL.

V usage is TRBV28 and J usage is TRBJ2-1, with D hard to call. This CDR3 region has 11 residues. CDR1 is MDHEN, CDR2 SYDVKM, per germline. In nucleotides, the CDR3 is TGTAAGAGCACCTCCTACAATGAGCAGTTCTTC. Translating it yields CKSTSYNEQFF.

This clonotype was counted at least ten times. This chain joins TRBV9 and TRBJ2-3, with 7 bases aligning to TRBD1. Unmatched junction bases numbered 4, after V lost 0 bases and J lost 3 bases. In germline, CDR1 is SGDLS, CDR2 YYNGEE. This CDR3 is 15 amino acids long. This CDR3 reads CASSVAGQATDTQYF. The CDR3 DNA sequence: TGTGCCAGCAGCGTAGCCGGACAGGCTACAGATACGCAGTATTTT.

This clonotype was counted at least ten times. V usage is TRBV12-3 or TRBV12-4 and J usage is TRBJ1-5; a possible D gene is TRBD1 (6 bases). V was pared by 6 bases and J by 5 bases, with 17 bases between. The CDR3 is 15 residues long. The CDR3 DNA reads as TGTGCCAGCAGCCCCGAGGGGGGGCCCTATCAGCCCCAGCATTTT. Its protein is CASSPEGGPYQPQHF.

There are many counts of this clonotype. The chain employs TRBV7-9 and TRBJ2-3; 10 nucleotides line up with TRBD2. V was clipped by 5 bases and J by 2 bases; unmatched bases: 4. Germline loops: CDR1 SEHNR, CDR2 FQNEAQ (reference sequence). The CDR3 length is 15 residues. The CDR3 nucleotides read TGTGCCAGCAGCCCCCTAGCGGGGGTCACAGATACGCAGTATTTT. Encoded protein: CASSPLAGVTDTQYF.

This clonotype has just a few counts. The gene calls are TRBV7-8 and TRBJ2-5; possible D gene TRBD1, 6 bases. Germline V gives CDR1 SGHVS, CDR2 FQNEAQ. The CDR3 consists of 18 residues. V lost 1 base, J lost 6 bases, and 24 bases lay in between. Here the CDR3 DNA reads TGTGCCAGCAGCTTAGAGATGGGGTTCCAGGGGAATATAAAGACCCAGTACTTC. It encodes CASSLEMGFQGNIKTQYF.

This clonotype was seen at least ten times. The rearrangement links TRBV20-1 to TRBJ1-4; 7 nucleotides line up with TRBD1. The germline gives CDR1 DFQATT, CDR2 SNEGSKA (reference sequence). This CDR3 is built from 14 residues. V shed 5 bases, J shed 0 bases, and the junction held 3 bases outside the gene matches. The CDR3 protein is CSARDSSTNEKLFF. The CDR3 DNA follows: TGCAGTGCTCGGGACAGTTCAACTAATGAAAAACTGTTTTTT.

The rearrangement joins TRBV3-1 to TRBJ1-2, with D possibly matching TRBD1 (5 bases). Germline CDR1 reads LGHDT; CDR2 reads YNNKEL (reference sequence). With 4 bases removed from V and 6 bases from J, the gap between germline ends came to 9 bases. CDR3 length: 12 amino acids. The CDR3 loop reads CASSLQGNGYTF. The DNA for the CDR3 is TGTGCCAGCAGCCTCCAGGGAAATGGCTACACCTTC.

This clonotype occurred many times. The CDR3 spells CASSPVIDTQYF. The DNA of the CDR3 is TGTGCCAGCAGTCCGGTTATAGATACGCAGTATTTT. The V call is TRBV6-2 or TRBV6-3, the J call TRBJ2-3, with unresolved D. The germline V gene has CDR1 MNHEY and CDR2 SVGEGT. V was shortened by 5 bases and J by 5 bases, with 8 bases between the two germline ends. The CDR3 contains 12 residues.

This clonotype appeared a few times. V usage is TRBV6-6 and J usage is TRBJ2-1; D unclear. CDR1 and CDR2 (germline): MNHNY, SVGAGI (reference sequence). CDR3 size: 14 residues. The V end lost 7 bases, the J end lost 0 bases, and 10 bases lay between the germline ends. The CDR3: CASNPASSYNEQFF. The DNA for the CDR3 is TGTGCCAGCAACCCCGCGAGCTCCTACAATGAGCAGTTCTTC.

This clonotype was seen many times. This chain links TRBV5-1 with TRBJ2-1; 8 bases are shared with TRBD1. Per the germline V gene, CDR1 is SGHRS and CDR2 is YFSETQ. V lost 3 bases, J lost 5 bases, and 4 bases stayed unmatched. The CDR3 has 14 residues. The CDR3 DNA reads as TGCGCCAGCAGCTCAGGGACAGGCAACAATGAGCAGTTCTTC. Translating gives CASSSGTGNNEQFF.

This clonotype was seen only a few times. The chain combines TRBV30 with TRBJ1-1; TRBD1 aligns across 7 bases. The germline V gene has CDR1 GTSNPN and CDR2 SVGIG (reference sequence). The V segment lost 4 bases and the J segment 9 bases; nucleotides outside the gene matches: 5. The CDR3 has 11 amino acids. CDR3 coding DNA: TGTGCCTGGACCGGGACAGTCAAAGCTTTCTTT. It yields the protein CAWTGTVKAFF.

This clonotype was observed a few times. The chain links TRBV27 to TRBJ2-5; 8 nucleotides line up with TRBD1. This CDR3 contains 15 residues. With 1 base clipped from V and 3 bases from J, the junction kept 4 bases outside the gene matches. Germline V gene data show CDR1 as MNHEY and CDR2 as SMNVEV (reference sequence). The DNA of the CDR3 is TGTGCCAGCAGTTTATTGGGACAGGTCAAAGAGACCCAGTACTTC. Translated: CASSLLGQVKETQYF.

This clonotype was seen ten or more times. The V and J genes are TRBV28 and TRBJ1-1; the D gene is possibly TRBD1 (5 bases). Trimming cost V 4 bases and J 4 bases, with 22 bases left between them. The CDR3 spans 17 residues. Germline values: CDR1 MDHEN, CDR2 SYDVKM. CDR3 nucleotide sequence: TGTGCCAGCAGTTCGCTGGGAGGCGACGCGGGGGGCACTGAAGCTTTCTTT. This translates into CASSSLGGDAGGTEAFF.

The chain has TRBV19 and TRBJ1-5; 9 bases agree with TRBD1. The CDR3 spans 15 residues. V lost 8 bases to trimming and J lost 0 bases; unmatched junction nucleotides: 5. Germline CDR1 and CDR2: LNHDA and SQIVND (reference sequence). The CDR3 reads CASWDRDISNQPQHF. The CDR3 DNA sequence: TGTGCCAGTTGGGACAGGGACATTAGCAATCAGCCCCAGCATTTT.

This clonotype has a handful of counts. This rearrangement joins TRBV6-2 or TRBV6-3 to TRBJ2-6; 9 bases fit TRBD1. Per germline, CDR1 MNHEY and CDR2 SVGEGT. Trimming cost V 0 bases and J 17 bases; bases outside gene matches: 11. The length of the CDR3 is 15 residues. CDR3: CASSYSPFPQGAVTF. For the CDR3, the DNA is TGTGCCAGCAGTTACTCACCGTTCCCACAGGGGGCTGTGACTTTC.

This clonotype was detected a few times. The chain has TRBV6-2 or TRBV6-3 and TRBJ1-4, with D unclear. The CDR3 totals 16 residues. Trimming took 5 bases from V and 0 from J, leaving 13 bases between them. CDR1 and CDR2 from the germline V gene are MNHEY and SVGEGT. The CDR3: CASSPSYSPTNEKLFF. CDR3 DNA sequence: TGTGCCAGCAGTCCCTCGTACAGCCCAACTAATGAAAAACTGTTTTTT.

This clonotype was picked up many times. The chain joins TRBV3-1 to TRBJ2-3, with 10 bases aligning to TRBD2. Per germline, CDR1 LGHDT and CDR2 YNNKEL (reference sequence). Trimming removed 4 bases from V and 0 bases from J; junction bases left unmatched: 1. The CDR3 spans 15 residues. This CDR3 reads CASSPTSGSTDTQYF. The CDR3 coding sequence is TGTGCCAGCAGCCCGACTAGCGGGAGCACAGATACGCAGTATTTT.

In its sample, this clonotype was seen many times. The genes are TRBV12-3 or TRBV12-4 and TRBJ1-2; no clear D. The length of the CDR3 is 12 residues. The V end was cut by 3 bases, the J end by 4 bases, with 6 bases between. CDR3 nucleotides: TGTGCCAGCAGTTTTCCCTCCTATGGCTACACCTTC. As protein: CASSFPSYGYTF.

With regard to this clonotype: One end of the junction does not line up with germline, which may come from a read error. This rearrangement joins TRBV11-3 to TRBJ1-1, with 7 nucleotides matching TRBD1. This CDR3 contains 15 residues. In germline, CDR1 is SGHNT, CDR2 YENEEA. CDR3 in DNA: TGTGCCAGCAGCCACAGGGGTCAAATGAACACTGCAGCTTTCTTT. It yields the protein CASSHRGQMNTAAFF.

This clonotype was recorded many times. The chain links TRBV12-3 or TRBV12-4 to TRBJ2-1; the D gene is possibly TRBD2 (6 bases). This CDR3 contains 15 residues. Trimming shortened V by 6 bases and J by 4 bases, and 16 bases separated the two germline ends. Here the CDR3 reads CASSLLLASYNEQFF. In DNA form, the CDR3 reads TGTGCCAGCAGCCTCCTCCTAGCGTCGTACAATGAGCAGTTCTTC.

The rearrangement uses TRBV10-3 and TRBJ2-1; tentative D call: TRBD1 (6 bases). The germline gives CDR1 ENHRY, CDR2 SYGVKD. The CDR3 sequence is 13 residues long. With 5 bases removed from V and 10 bases from J, the gap between germline ends came to 15 bases. CDR3 bases: TGTGCCATCAGTCGGACAGATCGGGTGGAGCAGTTCTTC. The encoded protein is CAISRTDRVEQFF.

The chain uses TRBV28 and TRBJ1-4; 7 bases are a match to TRBD1. The length of the CDR3 is 15 residues. Per the germline V gene, CDR1 is MDHEN and CDR2 is SYDVKM. V lost 6 bases and J lost 4; bases outside the gene matches: 8. Here the CDR3 reads CASRTPGQSNEKLFF. The CDR3 DNA follows: TGTGCCAGCAGAACACCGGGACAGAGTAATGAAAAACTGTTTTTT.

This clonotype has a count of ten or more. The chain is built from TRBV4-1 and TRBJ2-3; 10 bases are shared with TRBD2. The trim removed 0 bases at V and 3 bases at J, leaving 3 bases unmatched. The germline gives CDR1 MGHRA, CDR2 YSYEKL. CDR3 length: 16 residues. The CDR3 nucleotides read TGCGCCAGCAGCCAAGAACCTAGCGGGGGAACAGATACGCAGTATTTT. Translating it yields CASSQEPSGGTDTQYF.